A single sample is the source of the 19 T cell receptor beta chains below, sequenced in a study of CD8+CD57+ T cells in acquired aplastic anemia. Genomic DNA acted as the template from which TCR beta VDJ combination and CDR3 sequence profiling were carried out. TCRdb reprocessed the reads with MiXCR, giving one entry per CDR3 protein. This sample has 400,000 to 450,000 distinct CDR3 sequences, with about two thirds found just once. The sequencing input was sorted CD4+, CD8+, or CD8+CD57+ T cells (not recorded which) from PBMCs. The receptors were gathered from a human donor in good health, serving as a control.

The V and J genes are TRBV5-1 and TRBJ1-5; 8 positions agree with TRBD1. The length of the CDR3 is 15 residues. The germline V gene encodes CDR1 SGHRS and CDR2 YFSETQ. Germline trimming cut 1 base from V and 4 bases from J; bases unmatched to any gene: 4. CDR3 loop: CASSLRDRSNQPQHF. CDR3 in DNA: TGCGCCAGCAGCTTGAGGGACAGGTCTAATCAGCCCCAGCATTTT.

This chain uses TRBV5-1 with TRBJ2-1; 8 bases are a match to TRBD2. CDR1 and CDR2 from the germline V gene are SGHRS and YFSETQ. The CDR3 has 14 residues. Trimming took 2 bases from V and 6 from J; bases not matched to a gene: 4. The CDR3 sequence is CASSFSGGGNEQFF. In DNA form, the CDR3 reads TGCGCCAGCAGCTTCAGCGGGGGCGGCAATGAGCAGTTCTTC. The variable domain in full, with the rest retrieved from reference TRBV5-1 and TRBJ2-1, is KAGVTQTPRYLIKTRGQQVTLSCSPISGHRSVSWYQQTPGQGLQFLFEYFSETQRNKGNFPGRFSGRQFSNSRSEMNVSTLELGDSALYLCASSFSGGGNEQFFGPGTRLTVL.

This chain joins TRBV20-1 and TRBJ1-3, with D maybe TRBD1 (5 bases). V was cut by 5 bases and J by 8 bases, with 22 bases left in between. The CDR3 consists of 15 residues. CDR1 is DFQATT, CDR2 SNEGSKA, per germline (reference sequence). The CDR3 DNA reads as TGCAGTGCTGGAGGTACTAGGCTTGGGGACCACACCATATATTTT. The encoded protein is CSAGGTRLGDHTIYF.

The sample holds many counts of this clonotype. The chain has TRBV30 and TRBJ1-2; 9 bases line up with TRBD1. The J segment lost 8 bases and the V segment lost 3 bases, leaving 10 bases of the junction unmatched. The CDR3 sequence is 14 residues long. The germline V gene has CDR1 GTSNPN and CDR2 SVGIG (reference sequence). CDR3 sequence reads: CAWRPDRGTGGYTF. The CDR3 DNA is TGTGCCTGGAGACCGGACAGGGGAACGGGAGGCTACACCTTC.

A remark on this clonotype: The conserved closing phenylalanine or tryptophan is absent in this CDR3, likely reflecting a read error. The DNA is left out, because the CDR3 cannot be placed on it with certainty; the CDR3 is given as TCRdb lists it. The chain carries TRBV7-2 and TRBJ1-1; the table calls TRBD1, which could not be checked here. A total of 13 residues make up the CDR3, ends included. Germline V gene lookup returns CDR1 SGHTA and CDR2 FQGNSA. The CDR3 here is CASSLDQGALLIA.

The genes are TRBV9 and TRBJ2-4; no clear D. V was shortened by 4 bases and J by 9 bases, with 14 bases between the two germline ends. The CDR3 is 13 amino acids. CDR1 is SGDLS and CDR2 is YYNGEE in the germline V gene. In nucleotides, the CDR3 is TGTGCCAGCAGCTCTTCGACCGTGCCCATTCAGTACTTC. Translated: CASSSSTVPIQYF.

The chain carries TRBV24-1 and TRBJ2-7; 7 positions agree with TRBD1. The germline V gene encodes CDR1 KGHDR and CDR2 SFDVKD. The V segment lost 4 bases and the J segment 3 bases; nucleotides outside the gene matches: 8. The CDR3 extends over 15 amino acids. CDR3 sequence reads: CATSEYRDSRYEQYF. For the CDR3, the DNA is TGTGCCACCAGTGAATACCGGGACAGTCGCTACGAGCAGTACTTC.

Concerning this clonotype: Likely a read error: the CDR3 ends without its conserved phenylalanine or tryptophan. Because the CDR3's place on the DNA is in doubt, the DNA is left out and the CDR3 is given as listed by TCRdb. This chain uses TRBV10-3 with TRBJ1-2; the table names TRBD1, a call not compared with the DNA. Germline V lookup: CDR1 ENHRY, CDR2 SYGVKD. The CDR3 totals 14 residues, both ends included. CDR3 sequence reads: CAISGTGQGSDNTT.

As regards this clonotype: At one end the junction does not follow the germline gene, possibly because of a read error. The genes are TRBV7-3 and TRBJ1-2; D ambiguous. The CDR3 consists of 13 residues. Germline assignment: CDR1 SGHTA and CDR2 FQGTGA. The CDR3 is CASSFKASYGYPF. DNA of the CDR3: TGTGCCAGCAGCTTCAAAGCCAGCTATGGCTACCCCTTC.

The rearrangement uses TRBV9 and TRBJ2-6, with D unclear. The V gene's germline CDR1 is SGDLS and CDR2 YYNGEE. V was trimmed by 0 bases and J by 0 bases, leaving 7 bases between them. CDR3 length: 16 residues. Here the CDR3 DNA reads TGTGCCAGCAGCGTAGCCGGCAACTCTGGGGCCAACGTCCTGACTTTC. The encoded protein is CASSVAGNSGANVLTF.

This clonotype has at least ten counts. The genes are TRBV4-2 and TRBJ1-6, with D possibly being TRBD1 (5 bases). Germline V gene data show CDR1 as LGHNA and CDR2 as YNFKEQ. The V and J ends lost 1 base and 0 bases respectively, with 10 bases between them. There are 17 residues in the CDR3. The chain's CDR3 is CASSQANRGSYNSPLHF. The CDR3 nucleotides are TGTGCCAGCAGCCAAGCCAATAGGGGCTCCTATAATTCACCCCTCCACTTT.

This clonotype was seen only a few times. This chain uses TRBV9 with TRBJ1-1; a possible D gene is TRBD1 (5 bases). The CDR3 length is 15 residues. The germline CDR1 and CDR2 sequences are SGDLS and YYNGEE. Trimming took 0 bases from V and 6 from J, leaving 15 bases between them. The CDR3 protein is CASSVVPGGVPEAFF. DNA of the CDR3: TGTGCCAGCAGCGTAGTTCCGGGAGGGGTACCTGAAGCTTTCTTT.

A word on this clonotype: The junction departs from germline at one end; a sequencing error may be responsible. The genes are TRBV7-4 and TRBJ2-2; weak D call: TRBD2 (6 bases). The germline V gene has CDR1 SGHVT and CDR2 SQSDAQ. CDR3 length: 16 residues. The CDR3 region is CASSILPSAGAGALFF. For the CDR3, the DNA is TGTGCCAGCAGCATCCTTCCTAGCGCGGGCGCCGGGGCGCTGTTTTTT.

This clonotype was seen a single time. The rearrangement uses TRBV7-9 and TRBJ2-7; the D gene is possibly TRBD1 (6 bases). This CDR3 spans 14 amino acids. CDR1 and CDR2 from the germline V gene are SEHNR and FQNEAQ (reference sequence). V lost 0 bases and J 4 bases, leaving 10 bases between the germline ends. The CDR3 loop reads CASSLAQGWYEQYF. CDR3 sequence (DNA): TGTGCCAGCAGCTTAGCCCAGGGGTGGTACGAGCAGTACTTC.

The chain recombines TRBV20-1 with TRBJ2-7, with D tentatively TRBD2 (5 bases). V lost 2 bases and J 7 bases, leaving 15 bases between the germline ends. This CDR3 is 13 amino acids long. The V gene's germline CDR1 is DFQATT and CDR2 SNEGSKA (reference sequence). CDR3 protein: CSARPVSGWEQYF. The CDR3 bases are TGCAGTGCTAGACCCGTTTCGGGATGGGAGCAGTACTTC.

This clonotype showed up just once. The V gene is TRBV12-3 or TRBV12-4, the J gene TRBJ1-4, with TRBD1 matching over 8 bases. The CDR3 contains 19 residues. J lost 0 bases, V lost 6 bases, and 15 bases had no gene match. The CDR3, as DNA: TGTGCCAGCAGCTTTACGGCGGGACAGGATCACGCAACTAATGAAAAACTGTTTTTT. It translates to CASSFTAGQDHATNEKLFF.

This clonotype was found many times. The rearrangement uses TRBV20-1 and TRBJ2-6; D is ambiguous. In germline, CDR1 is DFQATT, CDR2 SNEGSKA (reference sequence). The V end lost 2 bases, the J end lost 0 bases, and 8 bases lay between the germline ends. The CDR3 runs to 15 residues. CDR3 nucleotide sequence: TGCAGTGCTAGACAGGCTTCCTCTGGGGCCAACGTCCTGACTTTC. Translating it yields CSARQASSGANVLTF.

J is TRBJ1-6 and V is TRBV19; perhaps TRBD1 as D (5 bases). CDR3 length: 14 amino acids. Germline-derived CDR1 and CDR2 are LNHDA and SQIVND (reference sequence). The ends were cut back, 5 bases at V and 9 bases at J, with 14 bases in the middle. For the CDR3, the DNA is TGTGCCAGTAGTCCTCAGGGCGTAATTTCACCCCTCCACTTT. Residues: CASSPQGVISPLHF.

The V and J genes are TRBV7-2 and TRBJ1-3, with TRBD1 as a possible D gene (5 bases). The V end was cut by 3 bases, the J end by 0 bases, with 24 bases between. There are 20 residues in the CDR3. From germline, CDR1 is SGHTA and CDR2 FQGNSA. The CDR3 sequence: CASSLDVSQETENSGNTIYF. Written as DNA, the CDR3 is TGTGCCAGCAGCTTGGACGTGTCACAAGAGACAGAGAACTCTGGAAACACCATATATTTT.